A selection of T cell receptor beta chains follows, all from one sample in a study of blood T cells in healthy people across ages. TCRdb redid the calling of the 5' RACE reads with MiXCR, one entry per CDR3 protein. The table lists fewer than 1,000,000 distinct CDR3 sequences, about 47% of them singletons. Sequenced material: blood. These receptors were collected from a man older than 75 in good health. Each CDR3 is given with its conserved first and last residue. Each record gives: clone size, J gene, V gene, D gene, CDR3 protein, CDR3 DNA. The D gene is left open where the match is weak. The size field is filled for only some rows; it gives once, few, many or a size class.

few | TRBJ2-5 | TRBV14 | - | CASSQHETQYF | TGTGCCAGCAGCCAGCACGAGACCCAGTACTTC
- | TRBJ2-3 | TRBV30 | - | CAWSRVPGPVGDTQYF | TGTGCCTGGAGCCGAGTGCCGGGACCCGTGGGAGATACGCAGTATTTT
- | TRBJ2-7 | TRBV29-1 | TRBD1 | CSVDGQGTYEQYF | TGCAGCGTTGACGGACAGGGGACCTACGAGCAGTACTTC
- | TRBJ1-1 | TRBV20-1 | - | CSARSGSDTEAFF | TGCAGTGCTAGAAGCGGGAGTGACACTGAAGCTTTCTTT
once | TRBJ2-1 | TRBV4-2 | TRBD2 | CASSQGILAGVTGHNEQFF | TGTGCCAGCAGCCAAGGAATACTAGCGGGAGTGACGGGTCACAATGAGCAGTTCTTC
- | TRBJ1-1 | TRBV9 | - | CASSVGHLNTEAFF | TGTGCCAGCAGCGTAGGACATTTGAACACTGAAGCTTTCTTT
once | TRBJ2-7 | TRBV15 | - | CATITYEQYF | TGTGCCACCATAACCTACGAGCAGTACTTC
- | TRBJ2-1 | TRBV20-1 | TRBD2 | CSVSRTSGFVDEQFF | TGCAGTGTGAGTCGGACTAGCGGGTTTGTCGATGAGCAGTTCTTC
- | TRBJ2-1 | TRBV9 | TRBD2 | CASSVGRGAYNEQFF | TGTGCCAGCAGCGTAGGCCGGGGGGCCTACAATGAGCAGTTCTTC
- | TRBJ1-5 | TRBV11-2 | - | CASSLGPPNQPQHF | TGTGCCAGCAGCTTAGGCCCGCCCAATCAGCCCCAGCATTTT
many | TRBJ2-7 | TRBV27 | - | CASSPSTGPTYEQYF | TGTGCCAGCAGTCCTTCAACAGGGCCTACCTACGAGCAGTACTTC
- | TRBJ2-5 | TRBV29-1 | TRBD1 | CSVNRDRGRQTQYF | TGCAGCGTTAACCGAGACAGGGGGCGGCAGACCCAGTACTTC
- | TRBJ2-7 | TRBV24-1 | TRBD2 | CATIPTSGRARNEQYF | TGTGCCACCATCCCGACTAGCGGGAGGGCCAGGAATGAGCAGTACTTC
few | TRBJ2-3 | TRBV7-2 | - | CASRLWAPAHTDTQYF | TGTGCCAGCAGGCTGTGGGCACCTGCACACACAGATACGCAGTATTTT
- | TRBJ2-7 | TRBV28 | TRBD1 | CASSGPTTGVVEQYF | TGTGCCAGCAGTGGACCTACGACAGGGGTGGTCGAGCAGTACTTC
- | TRBJ2-1 | TRBV19 | TRBD2 | CASSNGLAGSNEQFF | TGTGCCAGTAGTAACGGACTAGCGGGCTCCAATGAGCAGTTCTTC
- | TRBJ1-5 | TRBV10-2 | - | CASSEQGGNQPQHF | TGCGCCAGCAGTGAGCAGGGCGGCAATCAGCCCCAGCATTTT
many | TRBJ2-5 | TRBV29-1 | TRBD2 | CSVETSGAETQYF | TGCAGCGTGGAAACTAGCGGGGCTGAGACCCAGTACTTC
- | TRBJ2-2 | TRBV5-1 | - | CASSLDGAYTGELFF | TGCGCCAGCAGCTTGGACGGGGCGTACACCGGGGAGCTGTTTTTT
- | TRBJ2-1 | TRBV20-1 | TRBD2 | CSARDHDSGITEQFF | TGCAGCGCTAGAGATCACGATAGCGGGATAACCGAGCAGTTCTTC
few | TRBJ1-4 | TRBV7-9 | - | CASSPQGVADEKLFF | TGTGCCAGCAGCCCCCAAGGGGTGGCCGATGAAAAACTGTTTTTT
few | TRBJ2-3 | TRBV5-1 | TRBD2 | CASSSPVAGGTDTQYF | TGCGCCAGCAGCTCGCCCGTAGCGGGTGGCACAGATACGCAGTATTTT
- | TRBJ1-1 | TRBV20-1 | - | CSARDPGKPSTEAFF | TGCAGTGCTAGAGATCCAGGCAAACCGAGCACTGAAGCTTTCTTT
- | TRBJ2-1 | TRBV5-1 | TRBD2 | CASSLSGGTHNEQFF | TGCGCCAGCAGCCTTAGCGGGGGGACGCACAATGAGCAGTTCTTC
- | TRBJ2-1 | TRBV7-2 | - | CASSAVPRAANNEQFF | TGTGCCAGCAGCGCAGTACCCCGGGCCGCGAACAATGAGCAGTTCTTC
- | TRBJ2-5 | TRBV5-1 | - | CASREGSKETQYF | TGCGCCAGCAGGGAGGGATCGAAAGAGACCCAGTACTTC
- | TRBJ2-5 | TRBV2 | TRBD2 | CASSAPSGRETQYF | TGTGCCAGCAGTGCTCCTAGCGGGAGAGAGACCCAGTACTTC